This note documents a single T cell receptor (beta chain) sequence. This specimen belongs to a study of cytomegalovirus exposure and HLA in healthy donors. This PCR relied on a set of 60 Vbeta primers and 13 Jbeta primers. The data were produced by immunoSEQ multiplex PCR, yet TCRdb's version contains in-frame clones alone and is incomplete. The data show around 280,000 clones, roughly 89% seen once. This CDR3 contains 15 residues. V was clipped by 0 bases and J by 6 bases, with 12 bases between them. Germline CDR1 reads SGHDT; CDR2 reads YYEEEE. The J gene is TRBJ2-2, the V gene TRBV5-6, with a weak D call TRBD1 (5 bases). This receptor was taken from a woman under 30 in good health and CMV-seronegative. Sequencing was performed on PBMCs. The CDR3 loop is CASSLVEGRAGELFF. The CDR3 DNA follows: TGTGCCAGCAGCTTGGTTGAAGGCAGGGCCGGGGAGCTGTTTTTT.